The rows below give T cell receptor beta chains drawn from one sample of a study of blood T cell repertoires in COVID-19. The protocol was immunoSEQ multiplex PCR, while the TCRdb copy is restricted to in-frame clones and leaves out a portion. The sample records around 100,000 clones, 82% being singletons. Sequences were obtained from peripheral blood. The receptors originated from a man aged 55 to 69 with acute or convalescent COVID-19. The CDR3 runs from the conserved cysteine through the conserved F or W. D genes are given only for firm matches. Expanded clones get a size class; other rows say once, few or many, or leave the size out.

clone_size: -
d_call: -
v_call: TRBV3-1/TRBV3-2
j_call: TRBJ2-1
cdr3_aa: CASSPLFEGTGVNEQFF
cdr3_nt: TGTGCCAGCAGCCCGCTTTTCGAGGGGACGGGGGTGAATGAGCAGTTCTTC

clone_size: -
d_call: -
v_call: TRBV30
j_call: TRBJ1-4
cdr3_aa: CAWTRGGNEKLFF
cdr3_nt: TGTGCCTGGACCCGGGGGGGGAATGAAAAACTGTTTTTT

clone_size: few
d_call: -
v_call: TRBV19
j_call: TRBJ1-3
cdr3_aa: CASNPTQGSGNTIYF
cdr3_nt: TGTGCCAGTAACCCCACCCAGGGCTCTGGAAACACCATATATTTT

clone_size: -
d_call: -
v_call: TRBV2
j_call: TRBJ2-5
cdr3_aa: CASTYQETQYF
cdr3_nt: TGTGCCAGCACCTACCAAGAGACCCAGTACTTC

clone_size: -
d_call: -
v_call: TRBV5-1
j_call: TRBJ2-4
cdr3_aa: CASSLSFTGSGAKNIQYF
cdr3_nt: TGCGCCAGCAGCTTGTCGTTTACAGGGTCTGGAGCCAAAAACATTCAGTACTTC

clone_size: -
d_call: TRBD2
v_call: TRBV18
j_call: TRBJ2-7
cdr3_aa: CASSDSSGSIYEQYF
cdr3_nt: TGTGCCAGCTCAGATTCTAGCGGGAGTATCTACGAGCAGTACTTC

clone_size: -
d_call: -
v_call: TRBV6-2/TRBV6-3
j_call: TRBJ2-7
cdr3_aa: CASSYVRYEQYF
cdr3_nt: TGTGCCAGCAGTTATGTGAGGTACGAGCAGTACTTC

clone_size: -
d_call: -
v_call: TRBV27
j_call: TRBJ2-7
cdr3_aa: CASSSQRTSYEQYF
cdr3_nt: TGTGCCAGCAGTTCGCAGCGCACTTCCTACGAGCAGTACTTC

clone_size: -
d_call: -
v_call: TRBV9
j_call: TRBJ1-2
cdr3_aa: CASSVSSRTNYGYTF
cdr3_nt: TGTGCCAGCAGCGTCTCCTCTAGAACTAACTATGGCTACACCTTC

clone_size: -
d_call: TRBD1
v_call: TRBV6-2/TRBV6-3
j_call: TRBJ2-7
cdr3_aa: CASSPGQVYEQYF
cdr3_nt: TGTGCCAGCAGTCCGGGACAGGTCTACGAGCAGTACTTC

clone_size: -
d_call: -
v_call: TRBV28
j_call: TRBJ2-5
cdr3_aa: CASSFGPGQETQYF
cdr3_nt: TGTGCCAGCAGTTTCGGTCCAGGGCAAGAGACCCAGTACTTC

clone_size: -
d_call: TRBD2
v_call: TRBV10-3
j_call: TRBJ2-7
cdr3_aa: CAIGNSGLRAYNASYEQYF
cdr3_nt: TGTGCCATCGGGAACTCGGGACTAAGAGCTTACAACGCTTCCTACGAGCAGTACTTC

clone_size: -
d_call: TRBD2
v_call: TRBV4-2
j_call: TRBJ2-5
cdr3_aa: CASSQVTASGRKETQYF
cdr3_nt: TGTGCCAGCAGCCAAGTAACGGCTAGCGGGAGGAAAGAGACCCAGTACTTC

clone_size: -
d_call: TRBD2
v_call: TRBV5-1
j_call: TRBJ2-3
cdr3_aa: CATGSGGGDTQYF
cdr3_nt: TGCGCCACCGGGAGCGGGGGCGGAGATACGCAGTATTTT

clone_size: -
d_call: TRBD1
v_call: TRBV24-1
j_call: TRBJ2-3
cdr3_aa: CATSDGGTDRTDTQYF
cdr3_nt: TGTGCCACCAGTGACGGTGGGACAGACCGCACAGATACGCAGTATTTT

clone_size: few
d_call: TRBD1
v_call: TRBV4-3
j_call: TRBJ1-2
cdr3_aa: CASSQDTGALGYTF
cdr3_nt: TGCGCCAGCAGCCAAGATACAGGGGCCTTGGGCTACACCTTC

clone_size: once
d_call: TRBD1
v_call: TRBV27
j_call: TRBJ1-5
cdr3_aa: CASSLGRGSNQPQHF
cdr3_nt: TGTGCCAGCAGTTTAGGCAGGGGGAGCAATCAGCCCCAGCATTTT

clone_size: -
d_call: -
v_call: TRBV24-1
j_call: TRBJ2-2
cdr3_aa: CATSDSPTGELFF
cdr3_nt: TGTGCCACCAGTGACTCCCCCACCGGGGAGCTGTTTTTT

clone_size: -
d_call: TRBD1
v_call: TRBV3-1/TRBV3-2
j_call: TRBJ2-7
cdr3_aa: CASSQTGQGIYEQYF
cdr3_nt: TGTGCCAGCAGCCAAACCGGACAGGGCATCTACGAGCAGTACTTC

clone_size: -
d_call: -
v_call: TRBV5-1
j_call: TRBJ2-3
cdr3_aa: CASSLAGARADTQYF
cdr3_nt: TGCGCCAGCAGCTTGGCCGGTGCTCGGGCAGATACGCAGTATTTT

clone_size: -
d_call: -
v_call: TRBV10-2
j_call: TRBJ2-1
cdr3_aa: CASSESGSGSYNEQFF
cdr3_nt: TGCGCCAGCAGTGAGTCAGGTAGCGGATCCTACAATGAGCAGTTCTTC

clone_size: few
d_call: TRBD2
v_call: TRBV28
j_call: TRBJ2-3
cdr3_aa: CASSRGGAADTQYF
cdr3_nt: TGTGCCAGCAGTCGCGGGGGGGCGGCGGATACGCAGTATTTT

clone_size: -
d_call: -
v_call: TRBV12-3/TRBV12-4
j_call: TRBJ2-3
cdr3_aa: CASRDRSGDTQYF
cdr3_nt: TGTGCCAGCAGGGACCGCTCGGGGGATACGCAGTATTTT

clone_size: -
d_call: -
v_call: TRBV3-1/TRBV3-2
j_call: TRBJ1-5
cdr3_aa: CASSQANQPQHF
cdr3_nt: TGTGCCAGCAGCCAAGCAAATCAGCCCCAGCATTTT

clone_size: -
d_call: -
v_call: TRBV30
j_call: TRBJ2-7
cdr3_aa: CAWSGRQSYEQYF
cdr3_nt: TGTGCCTGGAGTGGAAGACAGTCCTACGAGCAGTACTTC

clone_size: -
d_call: -
v_call: TRBV5-1
j_call: TRBJ2-5
cdr3_aa: CASSLAGNFQETQYF
cdr3_nt: TGCGCCAGCAGCTTGGCAGGGAACTTCCAAGAGACCCAGTACTTC

clone_size: -
d_call: -
v_call: TRBV30
j_call: TRBJ2-3
cdr3_aa: CAWGGDTQYF
cdr3_nt: TGTGCCTGGGGCGGAGATACGCAGTATTTT

clone_size: -
d_call: TRBD1
v_call: TRBV12-5
j_call: TRBJ1-6
cdr3_aa: CASGLQGANSPLHF
cdr3_nt: TGTGCTAGTGGTTTGCAGGGGGCTAATTCACCCCTCCACTTT

clone_size: -
d_call: TRBD1
v_call: TRBV19
j_call: TRBJ2-7
cdr3_aa: CASSVAGTAYYEQYF
cdr3_nt: TGTGCCAGTAGTGTAGCCGGGACAGCTTACTACGAGCAGTACTTC

clone_size: -
d_call: -
v_call: TRBV6-1
j_call: TRBJ1-4
cdr3_aa: CASSARLSRTTNEKLFF
cdr3_nt: TGTGCCAGCAGTGCGCGACTTTCACGGACAACTAATGAAAAACTGTTTTTT

clone_size: -
d_call: -
v_call: TRBV9
j_call: TRBJ1-4
cdr3_aa: CASSVVGQGSELFF
cdr3_nt: TGTGCCAGCAGCGTAGTAGGGCAGGGTAGTGAACTGTTTTTT

clone_size: -
d_call: -
v_call: TRBV18
j_call: TRBJ1-2
cdr3_aa: CASSPSGQPRPYGYTF
cdr3_nt: TGTGCCAGCTCACCAAGTGGACAGCCGAGGCCCTATGGCTACACCTTC

clone_size: -
d_call: -
v_call: TRBV28
j_call: TRBJ2-7
cdr3_aa: CASSSETSRQTYEQYF
cdr3_nt: TGTGCCAGCAGTTCGGAAACTAGCAGACAAACCTACGAGCAGTACTTC

clone_size: -
d_call: -
v_call: TRBV5-5
j_call: TRBJ1-6
cdr3_aa: CASSPRVGGFSDNSPLHF
cdr3_nt: TGTGCCAGCAGCCCCCGAGTCGGGGGATTTAGTGATAATTCACCCCTCCACTTT

clone_size: many
d_call: TRBD2
v_call: TRBV4-2
j_call: TRBJ2-2
cdr3_aa: CASSQGMGLAGGNTGELFF
cdr3_nt: TGTGCCAGCAGCCAAGGTATGGGACTAGCGGGAGGCAACACCGGGGAGCTGTTTTTT

clone_size: -
d_call: -
v_call: TRBV9
j_call: TRBJ1-2
cdr3_aa: CASRGGRDYGYTF
cdr3_nt: TGTGCCAGCAGAGGAGGGCGTGACTATGGCTACACCTTC

clone_size: -
d_call: TRBD1
v_call: TRBV30
j_call: TRBJ1-6
cdr3_aa: CAWSVTGGWAPLHF
cdr3_nt: TGTGCCTGGAGCGTGACAGGGGGCTGGGCACCCCTCCACTTT

clone_size: once
d_call: TRBD1
v_call: TRBV7-6
j_call: TRBJ1-4
cdr3_aa: CASSLRTGEGEKLFF
cdr3_nt: TGTGCCAGCAGCTTACGAACAGGGGAAGGGGAAAAACTGTTTTTT

clone_size: -
d_call: TRBD1
v_call: TRBV18
j_call: TRBJ2-2
cdr3_aa: CASSPNRGANTGELFF
cdr3_nt: TGTGCCAGCTCACCAAACAGGGGCGCGAACACCGGGGAGCTGTTTTTT

clone_size: -
d_call: -
v_call: TRBV30
j_call: TRBJ2-7
cdr3_aa: CAWKGEREQYF
cdr3_nt: TGTGCCTGGAAGGGGGAAAGGGAGCAGTACTTC

clone_size: -
d_call: -
v_call: TRBV20-1
j_call: TRBJ2-7
cdr3_aa: CSASRNLAIDEQYF
cdr3_nt: TGCAGTGCTAGTAGGAACCTAGCGATCGACGAGCAGTACTTC

clone_size: -
d_call: TRBD1
v_call: TRBV28
j_call: TRBJ1-5
cdr3_aa: CASSSQGARNSPQHF
cdr3_nt: TGTGCCAGCAGTTCACAGGGGGCGCGGAACTCGCCCCAGCATTTT

clone_size: -
d_call: -
v_call: TRBV7-2
j_call: TRBJ2-3
cdr3_aa: CASSLVRLSTDTQYF
cdr3_nt: TGTGCCAGCAGCTTGGTGCGACTCTCCACAGATACGCAGTATTTT

clone_size: once
d_call: TRBD2
v_call: TRBV28
j_call: TRBJ2-3
cdr3_aa: CASRSPWGGSGGEDTQYF
cdr3_nt: TGTGCCAGCAGATCCCCTTGGGGCGGGAGTGGAGGTGAGGATACGCAGTATTTT

clone_size: -
d_call: TRBD1
v_call: TRBV6-4
j_call: TRBJ2-2
cdr3_aa: CASSVQGASAGELFF
cdr3_nt: TGTGCCAGCAGTGTGCAGGGGGCTTCAGCCGGGGAGCTGTTTTTT

clone_size: -
d_call: TRBD2
v_call: TRBV4-1
j_call: TRBJ2-1
cdr3_aa: CASSQARASGRAGDNEQFF
cdr3_nt: TGCGCCAGCAGCCAAGCTCGGGCTAGCGGGAGGGCGGGGGACAATGAGCAGTTCTTC

clone_size: -
d_call: -
v_call: TRBV3-1/TRBV3-2
j_call: TRBJ1-1
cdr3_aa: CASSQESARAFF
cdr3_nt: TGTGCCAGCAGCCAAGAATCGGCGCGGGCTTTCTTT

clone_size: -
d_call: TRBD1
v_call: TRBV30
j_call: TRBJ1-2
cdr3_aa: CAWSVPGGVYGYTF
cdr3_nt: TGTGCCTGGAGTGTACCAGGGGGCGTCTATGGCTACACCTTC

clone_size: -
d_call: TRBD1
v_call: TRBV7-2
j_call: TRBJ1-5
cdr3_aa: CASSAGTVFNQPQHF
cdr3_nt: TGTGCCAGCAGTGCCGGGACAGTATTCAATCAGCCCCAGCATTTT

clone_size: -
d_call: TRBD2
v_call: TRBV19
j_call: TRBJ2-3
cdr3_aa: CASSISSGGSTDTQYF
cdr3_nt: TGTGCCAGTAGTATCTCTAGCGGGGGGTCCACAGATACGCAGTATTTT

clone_size: -
d_call: -
v_call: TRBV4-3
j_call: TRBJ1-1
cdr3_aa: CASSLGGPNTEAFF
cdr3_nt: TGCGCCAGCAGCCTCGGAGGGCCGAACACTGAAGCTTTCTTT

clone_size: -
d_call: -
v_call: TRBV6-2/TRBV6-3
j_call: TRBJ2-3
cdr3_aa: CASSYGELADTQYF
cdr3_nt: TGTGCCAGCAGTTACGGGGAGCTGGCAGATACGCAGTATTTT

clone_size: -
d_call: -
v_call: TRBV5-4
j_call: TRBJ2-3
cdr3_aa: CASSLGAGKDTQYF
cdr3_nt: TGTGCCAGCAGCTTGGGTGCAGGGAAAGATACGCAGTATTTT

clone_size: once
d_call: -
v_call: TRBV5-1
j_call: TRBJ1-5
cdr3_aa: CASSLGQNQPQHF
cdr3_nt: TGCGCCAGCAGCTTGGGGCAGAATCAGCCCCAGCATTTT

clone_size: -
d_call: -
v_call: TRBV19
j_call: TRBJ1-6
cdr3_aa: CASSIGGTGSPLHF
cdr3_nt: TGTGCCAGTAGTATCGGGGGGACCGGTTCACCCCTCCACTTT

clone_size: -
d_call: -
v_call: TRBV19
j_call: TRBJ2-1
cdr3_aa: CASSIDFLAFSSYNEQFF
cdr3_nt: TGTGCCAGTAGTATAGATTTCCTAGCCTTTAGCTCCTACAATGAGCAGTTCTTC

clone_size: few
d_call: -
v_call: TRBV6-5
j_call: TRBJ1-3
cdr3_aa: CASSSAGVGNTIYF
cdr3_nt: TGTGCCAGCAGTTCCGCAGGTGTTGGAAACACCATATATTTT

clone_size: few
d_call: -
v_call: TRBV19
j_call: TRBJ2-4
cdr3_aa: CASSQTGGNIQYF
cdr3_nt: TGTGCCAGTAGCCAGACAGGCGGGAACATTCAGTACTTC

clone_size: -
d_call: TRBD2
v_call: TRBV7-9
j_call: TRBJ2-7
cdr3_aa: CASSLEASGVSYEQYF
cdr3_nt: TGTGCCAGCAGCTTAGAGGCTAGCGGGGTATCCTACGAGCAGTACTTC

clone_size: -
d_call: -
v_call: TRBV7-2
j_call: TRBJ2-5
cdr3_aa: CASSLIREETQYF
cdr3_nt: TGTGCCAGCAGCTTAATCCGGGAAGAGACCCAGTACTTC